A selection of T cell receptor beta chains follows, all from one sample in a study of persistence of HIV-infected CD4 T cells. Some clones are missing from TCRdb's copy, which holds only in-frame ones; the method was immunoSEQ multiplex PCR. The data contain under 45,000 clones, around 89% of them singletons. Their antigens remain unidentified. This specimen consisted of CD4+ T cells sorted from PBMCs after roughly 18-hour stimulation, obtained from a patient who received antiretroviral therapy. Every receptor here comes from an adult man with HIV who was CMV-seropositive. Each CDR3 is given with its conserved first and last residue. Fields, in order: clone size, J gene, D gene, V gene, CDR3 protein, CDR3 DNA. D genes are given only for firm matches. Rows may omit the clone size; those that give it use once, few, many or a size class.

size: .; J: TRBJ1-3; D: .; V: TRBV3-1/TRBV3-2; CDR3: CASGPSGNTIYF; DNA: TGTGCCAGCGGTCCCTCTGGAAACACCATATATTTT
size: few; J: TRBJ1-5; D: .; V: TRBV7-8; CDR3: CASSLEQRQPQHF; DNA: TGTGCCAGCAGCTTAGAACAGCGGCAGCCCCAGCATTTT
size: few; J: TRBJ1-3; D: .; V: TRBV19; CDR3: CASQADHSGNTIYF; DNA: TGTGCCAGTCAAGCAGACCACTCTGGAAACACCATATATTTT
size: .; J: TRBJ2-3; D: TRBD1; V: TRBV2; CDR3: CASSDEGAGFTDTQYF; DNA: TGTGCCAGCAGTGACGAGGGGGCCGGATTCACAGATACGCAGTATTTT
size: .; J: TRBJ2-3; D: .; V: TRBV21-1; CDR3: CASSKGRDTQYF; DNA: TGTGCCAGCAGCAAAGGAAGGGATACGCAGTATTTT
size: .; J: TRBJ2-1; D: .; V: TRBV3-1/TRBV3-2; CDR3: CASSPPTDRRLYNEQFF; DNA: TGTGCCAGCAGCCCACCTACGGACAGAAGGTTATACAATGAGCAGTTCTTC
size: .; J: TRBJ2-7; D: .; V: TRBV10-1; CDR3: CASPQNEQYF; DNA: TGCGCCAGCCCCCAGAACGAGCAGTACTTC
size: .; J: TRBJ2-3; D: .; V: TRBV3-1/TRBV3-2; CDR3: CASSNRVDTQYF; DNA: TGTGCCAGCAGCAACAGGGTAGATACGCAGTATTTT
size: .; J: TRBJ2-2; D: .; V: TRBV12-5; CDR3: CASGLVQGDTGELFF; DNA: TGTGCTAGTGGTTTGGTACAGGGTGACACCGGGGAGCTGTTTTTT
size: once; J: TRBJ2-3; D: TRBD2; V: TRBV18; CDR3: CASSRLRGGTDTQYF; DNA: TGTGCCAGCTCACGGCTGCGGGGGGGCACAGATACGCAGTATTTT
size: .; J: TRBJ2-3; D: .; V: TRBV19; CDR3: CASSATDTQYF; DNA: TGTGCCAGTAGTGCCACAGATACGCAGTATTTT
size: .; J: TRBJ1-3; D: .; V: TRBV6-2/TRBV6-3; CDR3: CASSYSTTGNTIYF; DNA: TGTGCCAGCAGTTACTCGACCACTGGAAACACCATATATTTT
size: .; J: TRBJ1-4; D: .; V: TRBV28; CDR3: CASRVGGAGTNEKLFF; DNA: TGTGCCAGCAGGGTTGGGGGGGCTGGCACTAATGAAAAACTGTTTTTT
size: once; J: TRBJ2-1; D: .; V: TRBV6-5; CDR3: CASSRDSGEQFF; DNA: TGTGCCAGCAGCCGGGACTCCGGTGAGCAGTTCTTC
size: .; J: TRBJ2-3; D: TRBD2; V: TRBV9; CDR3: CASSETSGFTDTQYF; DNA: TGTGCCAGCAGCGAGACTAGCGGGTTCACAGATACGCAGTATTTT